The T cell receptor beta chain described here comes from a study of blood T cell repertoires in COVID-19. Turning to the study itself: Sites across the United States, Italy and Spain contributed samples from acute and convalescent COVID-19.

Allocation to cohorts depended on clinical history reported by the participants. Measured with immunoSEQ multiplex PCR; TCRdb has only the in-frame clones, and not every one. This repertoire shows approximately 140,000 clones, 84% found once; its top ten account for 3.9%. This TCR came from a man between 45 and 60 years old in a cohort exposed to, infected with or recovered from COVID-19 (not recorded which). The source material was PBMCs or T cells enriched from blood (not recorded which).

The CDR3: CASSFGGRVYNSPLHF. Written as DNA, the CDR3 is TGTGCCAGCAGTTTCGGGGGGCGCGTTTATAATTCACCCCTCCACTTT. V gene TRBV28 combines with J gene TRBJ1-6; possibly TRBD1 for D (6 bases). The CDR3 sequence is 16 residues long. Trimming took 3 bases from V and 4 from J, leaving 13 bases between them. Germline V gene lookup returns CDR1 MDHEN and CDR2 SYDVKM. Full variable domain (outside the CDR3, taken from reference TRBV28 and TRBJ1-6): DVKVTQSSRYLVKRTGEKVFLECVQDMDHENMFWYRQDPGLGLRLIYFSYDVKMKEKGDIPEGYSVSREKKERFSLILESASTNQTSMYLCASSFGGRVYNSPLHFGNGTRLTVT.